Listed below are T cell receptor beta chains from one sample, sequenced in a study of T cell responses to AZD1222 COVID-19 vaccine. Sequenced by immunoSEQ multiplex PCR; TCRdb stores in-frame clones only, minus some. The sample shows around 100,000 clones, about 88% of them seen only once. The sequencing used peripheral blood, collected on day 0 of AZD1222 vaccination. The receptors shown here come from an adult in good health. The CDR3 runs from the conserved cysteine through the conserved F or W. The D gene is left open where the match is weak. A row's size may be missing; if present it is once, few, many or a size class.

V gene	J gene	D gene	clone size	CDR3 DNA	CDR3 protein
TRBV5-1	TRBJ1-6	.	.	TGCGCCAGCAGCTCCTTGGGGGATCTCCTAGGACCCCTCCACTTT	CASSSLGDLLGPLHF
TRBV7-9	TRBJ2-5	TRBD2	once	TGTGCCAGCAGCTTGATGGGACTAGCGGGGGGCTATGCTGGGGCCCAGTACTTC	CASSLMGLAGGYAGAQYF
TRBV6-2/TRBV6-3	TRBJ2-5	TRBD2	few	TGTGCCAGCAGTCCGGGACTAGAGGGGGAGACCCAGTACTTC	CASSPGLEGETQYF
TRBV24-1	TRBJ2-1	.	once	TGTGCCACCAGTGATCAGACAGGCCCCAACTACAATGAGCAGTTCTTC	CATSDQTGPNYNEQFF
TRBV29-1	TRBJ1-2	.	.	TGCAGCGTTGGGGAGCCGGCCAACTATGGCTACACCTTC	CSVGEPANYGYTF
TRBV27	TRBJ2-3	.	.	TGTGCCAGCAGTTTAAGCAGGGAGGATACGCAGTATTTT	CASSLSREDTQYF
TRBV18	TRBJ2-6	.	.	TGTGCCAGCTCTTTAGGGGCTGGGGCCAACGTCCTGACTTTC	CASSLGAGANVLTF
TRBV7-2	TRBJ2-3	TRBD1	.	TGTGCCAGCAGGCTACAGGGGGCCACAGATACGCAGTATTTT	CASRLQGATDTQYF
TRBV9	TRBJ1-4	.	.	TGTGCCAGCAGCGTAGATCCCCGTAATGAAAAACTGTTTTTT	CASSVDPRNEKLFF
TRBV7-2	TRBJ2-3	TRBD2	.	TGTGCCAGCAGCAAAGGCGGGAGGAGCACAGATACGCAGTATTTT	CASSKGGRSTDTQYF
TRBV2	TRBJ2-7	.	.	TGTGCCAGCTCCCTAGCGAACTACGAGCAGTACTTC	CASSLANYEQYF
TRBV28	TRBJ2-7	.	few	TGTGCCAGCCTCCGTGTGGGCGAGCAGTACTTC	CASLRVGEQYF
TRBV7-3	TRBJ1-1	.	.	TGTGCCAGCAGCTTAATGGGGCAGGGGAACACTGAAGCTTTCTTT	CASSLMGQGNTEAFF
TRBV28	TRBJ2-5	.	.	TGTGCCAGCAGTTTCCGTCCGGGGGAGACCCAGTACTTC	CASSFRPGETQYF
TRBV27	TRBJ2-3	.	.	TGTGCCAGCACCTCTTGGGGAGATACGCAGTATTTT	CASTSWGDTQYF
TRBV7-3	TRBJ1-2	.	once	TGTGCCAAAACGGGGGACCCCTCTAACTATGGCTACACCTTC	CAKTGDPSNYGYTF
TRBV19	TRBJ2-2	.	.	TGTGCCAGTAGTATACCGGGACATAACACCGGGGAGCTGTTTTTT	CASSIPGHNTGELFF
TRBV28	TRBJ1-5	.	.	TGTGCCACGGGGGCGGTCGAAGCCCAGCATTTT	CATGAVEAQHF
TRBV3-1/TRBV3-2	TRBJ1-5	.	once	TGTGCCAGCAGCCAAGGGGAGGCAGGGGGCAATCAGCCCCAGCATTTT	CASSQGEAGGNQPQHF
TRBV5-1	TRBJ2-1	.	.	TGCGCCAGCAGCTTGGTGGGGATGAGCTCCTACAATGAGCAGTTCTTC	CASSLVGMSSYNEQFF
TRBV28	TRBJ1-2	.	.	TGTGCCAGCAGTTTAGGGCTGGGGGAGGCTGGCTACACCTTC	CASSLGLGEAGYTF
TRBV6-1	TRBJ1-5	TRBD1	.	TGTGCCAGCAGTGAACTTGGGCAGGGGGCGTATCAGCCCCAGCATTTT	CASSELGQGAYQPQHF
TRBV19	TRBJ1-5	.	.	TGTGCCAGTAGTATAGTGGCAGCCGGAGGACAGCCCCAGCATTTT	CASSIVAAGGQPQHF